A selection of T cell receptor beta chains follows, all from one sample in a study of OX40 agonist ivuxolimab in advanced cancers. Profiled with immunoSEQ multiplex PCR; TCRdb holds only in-frame clones, not every one. Among some 45,000 clones listed, 70% to 90% were seen once. Sequenced material: CD4+ or CD8+ T cells sorted from blood, taken in a trial of the OX40 agonist ivuxolimab. These receptors all stem from an adult with an advanced solid tumor such as melanoma, head and neck, liver or kidney cancer. Each CDR3 is given with its conserved first and last residue. The order of the fields is V gene, clone size, D gene, J gene, CDR3 DNA, CDR3 protein. The D gene is left open where the match is weak. Part of the rows lack a size; the others show once, few, many or a class for expanded clones.

>TRBV11-1|.|.|TRBJ2-1
TGTGCCAGCAGCCTGATTCTACAGGGTAGTTCCTACAATGAGCAGTTCTTC
CASSLILQGSSYNEQFF
>TRBV30|.|.|TRBJ2-3
TGTGCCTGGAGTATCGCCTCCACAGATACGCAGTATTTT
CAWSIASTDTQYF
>TRBV20-1|.|TRBD2|TRBJ2-7
TGCAGTGTAGCGGGGGGCTACGAGCAGTACTTC
CSVAGGYEQYF
>TRBV12-5|.|TRBD2|TRBJ2-1
TGTGCTAGTGCACTAGCGGGGAGTAACAATGAGCAGTTCTTC
CASALAGSNNEQFF
>TRBV5-5|.|.|TRBJ2-1
TGTGCCAGCAGCTTGGCGGCTAGCGACAATGAGCAGTTCTTC
CASSLAASDNEQFF
>TRBV18|.|TRBD2|TRBJ2-7
TGTGCCAGCTCACCACAAACCGCTAGCGGGGGGCTCGAGCAGTACTTC
CASSPQTASGGLEQYF
>TRBV5-1|.|TRBD2|TRBJ2-5
TGCGCCAGCGGCGAGGGGGGACTAGCGGGAGGAGAGACCCAGTACTTC
CASGEGGLAGGETQYF
>TRBV6-5|.|.|TRBJ1-3
TGTGCCAGCAGGTCCTACAGGGAGGACACCATATATTTT
CASRSYREDTIYF
>TRBV19|few|.|TRBJ1-5
TGTGCCAGTAGTATAGTAGCGGGAGGCAATCAGCCCCAGCATTTT
CASSIVAGGNQPQHF
>TRBV5-1|.|TRBD2|TRBJ2-5
TGCGCCAGCAGCTTTGGAGCGGGGGGCCGGGAGACCCAGTACTTC
CASSFGAGGRETQYF
>TRBV9|.|.|TRBJ2-3
TGTGCCAGCAGCGCCGCCGGGAGATACACAGATACGCAGTATTTT
CASSAAGRYTDTQYF